This entry lists 32 T cell receptor beta chains sequenced from one sample in a study of blood T cell repertoires in COVID-19. Libraries were prepared by immunoSEQ multiplex PCR; TCRdb keeps only in-frame clonotypes and omits some of them. The sample contains fewer than 400,000 clones, about 89% of which appear only once. The source material was PBMCs or T cells enriched from blood (not recorded which). Every receptor here comes from a man between 60 and 75 years old who had recovered from COVID-19.

This clone came up a few times. The chain couples TRBV12-3 or TRBV12-4 to TRBJ1-2; TRBD1 matches at 8 bases. Germline trimming cut 2 bases from V and 9 bases from J; bases unmatched to any gene: 2. The CDR3 totals 12 residues. In DNA form, the CDR3 reads TGTGCCAGCAGTTTACAGGGGGCACGCTACACCTTC. Amino acids: CASSLQGARYTF.

The chain has TRBV7-9 and TRBJ2-7; 9 nucleotides line up with TRBD2. From germline, CDR1 is SEHNR and CDR2 FQNEAQ (reference sequence). The CDR3 has 15 amino acids. Trimming removed 1 base from V and 4 bases from J; junction bases left unmatched: 5. Here the CDR3 reads CASSLEASGMYEQYF. In DNA form, the CDR3 reads TGTGCCAGCAGCTTAGAGGCTAGCGGGATGTACGAGCAGTACTTC.

This clone was seen a few times. The same CDR3 is also encoded by other DNA sequences in this sample. V and J are TRBV4-1 and TRBJ2-4, with TRBD2 matching over 7 bases. Germline V gene sequence: CDR1 MGHRA, CDR2 YSYEKL. The CDR3 loop spans 17 amino acids. J was trimmed by 1 base and V by 3 bases; bases with no gene match: 9. DNA for the CDR3: TGCGCCAGCAGCCAGGCCGCTAGCGGTCTCGCCAAAAACATTCAGTACTTC. This codes for CASSQAASGLAKNIQYF.

The chain has TRBV24-1 and TRBJ2-7; D remains ambiguous. Germline-derived CDR1 and CDR2 are KGHDR and SFDVKD. This CDR3 is built from 16 residues. Trimming removed 3 bases from V and 2 bases from J, with 16 bases in between. CDR3 nucleotides: TGTGCCACCAGTGATCCGAGAGGATTACGCCCCTACGAGCAGTACTTC. This translates into CATSDPRGLRPYEQYF.

The chain couples TRBV20-1 to TRBJ2-5; 12 positions match TRBD2. V shed 3 bases and J 9 bases; nucleotides not matched to a gene: 11. CDR1 is DFQATT, CDR2 SNEGSKA, per germline (reference sequence). The CDR3 is 15 amino acids. The CDR3 sequence is CSASSSGRAAVSQYF. In DNA form, the CDR3 reads TGCAGTGCTAGTTCTAGCGGGAGGGCGGCGGTCTCCCAGTACTTC.

V usage is TRBV15 and J usage is TRBJ2-3, with 11 bases lining up with TRBD2. Germline CDR1 reads LNHNV; CDR2 reads YYDKDF (reference sequence). This CDR3 has 15 residues. V lost 9 bases, J lost 6 bases, and 11 bases stayed unmatched. The CDR3 protein is CATRPELAGDDTQYF. Written as DNA, the CDR3 is TGTGCCACGCGGCCCGAACTAGCGGGAGACGATACGCAGTATTTT.

The rearrangement joins TRBV29-1 to TRBJ1-4; no firm D call. The CDR3 has 13 residues. V was trimmed by 4 bases and J by 5 bases, leaving 11 bases between them. The V gene's germline CDR1 is SQVTM and CDR2 ANQGSEA. The CDR3 sequence is CSVVLGRNEKLFF. The CDR3, as DNA: TGCAGCGTTGTTTTAGGGAGGAATGAAAAACTGTTTTTT.

This clone appeared many times. The genes are TRBV6-5 and TRBJ1-5, with TRBD1 as a possible D gene (6 bases). Trimming took off 6 bases at V and 5 bases at J, with 11 bases between the two ends. This CDR3 has 13 amino acids. Germline V gene data show CDR1 as MNHEY and CDR2 as SVGAGI. The CDR3 DNA sequence: TGTGCCAGCAGGGGACACGAAGATCAGCCCCAGCATTTT. Protein product: CASRGHEDQPQHF.

This rearrangement joins TRBV9 to TRBJ1-3, with D unclear. The CDR3 contains 16 residues. CDR1 is SGDLS and CDR2 is YYNGEE in the germline V gene. V lost 4 bases and J lost 2, with 16 bases in between. CDR3 nucleotides: TGTGCCAGCAGCTACCAGTGGGAGGTGGCTGGAAACACCATATATTTT. This sequence encodes CASSYQWEVAGNTIYF.

Comment on this clone: In the same sample, other DNA sequences code for this CDR3. The rearrangement links TRBV5-1 to TRBJ1-2; 10 bases align to TRBD1. The CDR3 loop spans 15 amino acids. V lost 0 bases and J lost 4; bases outside the gene matches: 3. Germline values: CDR1 SGHRS, CDR2 YFSETQ. The CDR3 here is CASSLAGTGAYGYTF. In DNA, the CDR3 is TGCGCCAGCAGCTTGGCCGGGACAGGGGCCTATGGCTACACCTTC.

The sample holds a few counts of this clone. This chain links TRBV7-9 with TRBJ1-1, with TRBD1 matching over 7 bases. V trimming: 5 bases; J trimming: 6 bases; junction bases outside the gene matches: 9. The CDR3 is 14 residues long. Germline V gene sequence: CDR1 SEHNR, CDR2 FQNEAQ (reference sequence). CDR3 nucleotides: TGTGCCAGCAGCGTCACCACAGGGGCCGCTGAAGCTTTCTTT. It yields the protein CASSVTTGAAEAFF.

CDR3 sequence (DNA): TGTGCCACCTGGGACAGGCAAAATTCACCCCTCCACTTT. Encoded protein: CATWDRQNSPLHF. The gene calls are TRBV28 and TRBJ1-6, with 8 bases lining up with TRBD1. CDR3 length: 13 residues. The germline V gene has CDR1 MDHEN and CDR2 SYDVKM. V trimming: 10 bases; J trimming: 7 bases; junction bases outside the gene matches: 6.

The chain uses TRBV2 and TRBJ2-7; 10 positions match TRBD1. The trim removed 1 base at V and 5 bases at J, leaving 8 bases unmatched. Germline V gene data show CDR1 as SNHLY and CDR2 as FYNNEI. The CDR3 sequence is 16 residues long. As DNA, the CDR3 is TGTGCCAGCAGTGAAGAGGACAGGGGGTTTTCCAACGAGCAGTACTTC. Translating gives CASSEEDRGFSNEQYF.

The genes are TRBV14 and TRBJ2-1; no definite D call. Germline CDR1 reads SGHDN; CDR2 reads FVKESK. This CDR3 spans 15 amino acids. V lost 0 bases, J lost 9 bases, and 15 bases lay in between. The CDR3 protein is CASSQDWVSRSEQFF. The CDR3, as DNA: TGTGCCAGCAGCCAAGATTGGGTTTCGCGGAGTGAGCAGTTCTTC.

CDR3 bases: TGTGCCAGCAGCCACACTAGCGGGAGGGCCTCCGGCGAGCAGTACTTC. This translates into CASSHTSGRASGEQYF. The chain joins TRBV3-1 (or the pseudogene TRBV3-2) to TRBJ2-7; 13 positions agree with TRBD2. The CDR3 consists of 16 residues. V was clipped by 3 bases and J by 6 bases; unmatched bases: 8. Germline values: CDR1 LGHDT, CDR2 YNNKEL (reference sequence).

V usage is TRBV29-1 and J usage is TRBJ2-3; 8 bases are shared with TRBD1. CDR3 length: 12 residues. Trimming took 4 bases from V and 6 from J; bases not matched to a gene: 3. Germline V gene lookup returns CDR1 SQVTM and CDR2 ANQGSEA. CDR3 sequence: CSVGTGTDTQYF. The CDR3 DNA follows: TGCAGCGTTGGGACAGGGACTGATACGCAGTATTTT.

The rearrangement links TRBV5-1 to TRBJ2-1; D is perhaps TRBD1 (5 bases). There are 19 residues in the CDR3. Deletions cut 0 bases from V and 6 bases from J, with 25 bases between. In germline, CDR1 is SGHRS, CDR2 YFSETQ. CDR3 protein: CASSLAGQQGSHTFNEQFF. CDR3 in DNA: TGCGCCAGCAGCTTGGCCGGGCAGCAGGGTAGTCACACATTCAATGAGCAGTTCTTC.

This chain uses TRBV5-1 with TRBJ2-1, with 8 positions matching TRBD1. Germline loops: CDR1 SGHRS, CDR2 YFSETQ. The CDR3 has 14 residues. The junction had 10 bases not matched to a gene; V was cut back by 9 bases and J by 5 bases. The CDR3 region has the DNA TGCGCCACCGCCCCCCAGGGGGCCGACAATGAGCAGTTCTTC. It encodes CATAPQGADNEQFF.

The genes are TRBV3-1 (or the pseudogene TRBV3-2) and TRBJ2-3; D is unclear. This CDR3 has 13 amino acids. Germline values: CDR1 LGHDT, CDR2 YNNKEL (reference sequence). Trimming took off 0 bases at V and 3 bases at J, with 4 bases between the two ends. The CDR3 sequence: CASSQDHTDTQYF. In nucleotides, the CDR3 is TGTGCCAGCAGCCAAGACCATACAGATACGCAGTATTTT.

The rearrangement joins TRBV9 to TRBJ2-7; 14 nucleotides line up with TRBD2. This CDR3 contains 19 residues. Germline CDR1 SGDLS, CDR2 YYNGEE. The V segment lost 3 bases and the J segment 0 bases; nucleotides outside the gene matches: 11. In DNA form, the CDR3 reads TGTGCCAGCAGCGGCCCCGGGACTAGCGGGGGATTAAGCTCCTACGAGCAGTACTTC. It is translated as CASSGPGTSGGLSSYEQYF.

The J gene is TRBJ1-4, the V gene TRBV6-5, with a tentative D call TRBD1 (5 bases). The germline CDR1 and CDR2 sequences are MNHEY and SVGAGI. The CDR3 extends over 15 amino acids. V was trimmed by 6 bases and J by 7 bases, leaving 18 bases between them. The CDR3 sequence is CASRGTGSPGEKLFF. Written as DNA, the CDR3 is TGTGCCAGCAGGGGTACAGGCTCCCCGGGTGAAAAACTGTTTTTT.

The rearrangement uses TRBV7-9 and TRBJ2-3, with TRBD2 identical over 12 bases. Germline V lookup: CDR1 SEHNR, CDR2 FQNEAQ (reference sequence). The J segment lost 4 bases and the V segment lost 6 bases, leaving 5 bases of the junction unmatched. The CDR3 spans 15 residues. The CDR3 nucleotides read TGTGCCAGCAGTTATGGACTAGCGGGGCCAGATACGCAGTATTTT. It translates to CASSYGLAGPDTQYF.

The gene calls are TRBV29-1 and TRBJ2-5, with D perhaps TRBD1 (6 bases). The end of the DNA is better explained by TRBJ2-7, so the J call may be wrong. The CDR3 sequence is 13 residues long. From germline, CDR1 is SQVTM and CDR2 ANQGSEA. As DNA, the CDR3 is TGCAGCGTTTTACAGGGATCCGGCTACGAGCAGTACTTC. Residues: CSVLQGSGYEQYF.

The chain uses TRBV5-4 and TRBJ2-1; 8 bases are shared with TRBD2. V lost 4 bases, J lost 8 bases, and 14 bases stayed unmatched. This CDR3 is 16 amino acids long. Germline lookup yields CDR1 SGHNT and CDR2 YYREEE (reference sequence). Here the CDR3 DNA reads TGTGCCAGCAGCCTCGGGAGGGGGAAATCATCGTATGAGCAGTTCTTC. The encoded protein is CASSLGRGKSSYEQFF.

The rearrangement joins TRBV4-1 to TRBJ2-3, with 8 bases aligning to TRBD2. Germline assignment: CDR1 MGHRA and CDR2 YSYEKL. J gave up 4 bases and V 3 bases, and 18 bases lay outside the gene matches. The CDR3 runs to 19 residues. The CDR3 loop reads CASSQRFSSSGSIADTQYF. Here the CDR3 DNA reads TGCGCCAGCAGCCAGAGATTTAGTTCCAGCGGGAGTATCGCAGATACGCAGTATTTT.

DNA for the CDR3: TGCGCCAGCAGCTTACCGGGACTAGCGGACGCCTACAATGAGCAGTTCTTC. Translation: CASSLPGLADAYNEQFF. This chain uses TRBV5-1 with TRBJ2-1, with 11 bases matching TRBD2. J was trimmed by 2 bases and V by 2 bases; bases with no gene match: 6. Looked up from germline, CDR1 is SGHRS and CDR2 is YFSETQ. The CDR3 consists of 17 residues. Based on the CDR3 plus reference TRBV5-1 and TRBJ2-1, the full variable domain is KAGVTQTPRYLIKTRGQQVTLSCSPISGHRSVSWYQQTPGQGLQFLFEYFSETQRNKGNFPGRFSGRQFSNSRSEMNVSTLELGDSALYLCASSLPGLADAYNEQFFGPGTRLTVL.

The chain combines TRBV6-1 with TRBJ2-5; no clear D gene. There are 14 residues in the CDR3. The germline V and J ends were trimmed by 2 bases and 5 bases, with 12 bases remaining between them. Germline-derived CDR1 and CDR2 are MNHNS and SASEGT. The CDR3 region is CASSEFWSQETQYF. The DNA for the CDR3 is TGTGCCAGCAGTGAATTCTGGAGTCAGGAGACCCAGTACTTC.

In the case of this clone: At the DNA level, this CDR3 is encoded by other sequences in the same sample as well. This sequence joins TRBV25-1 and TRBJ2-7; the D is unclear. V shed 1 base and J shed 0 bases, with 7 bases lying between them. This CDR3 comprises 14 residues. Germline CDR1 MGHDK, CDR2 SYGVNS. This CDR3 is CASSESRGSYEQYF. In DNA form, the CDR3 reads TGTGCCAGCAGTGAATCCCGCGGCTCCTACGAGCAGTACTTC.

The rearrangement uses TRBV6-4 and TRBJ1-2; 12 bases map to TRBD1. CDR3 length equals 15 residues. V lost 3 bases, J lost 7 bases, and 6 bases stayed unmatched. The germline gives CDR1 MRHNA, CDR2 SNTAGT. CDR3 residues: CASSDWDRGPGGYTF. The DNA of the CDR3 is TGTGCCAGCAGTGATTGGGACAGGGGGCCTGGTGGCTACACCTTC.

V is TRBV28 and J is TRBJ2-7; D might be TRBD2 (5 bases). In germline, CDR1 is MDHEN, CDR2 SYDVKM. V lost 1 base and J lost 8, with 9 bases in between. This CDR3 has 12 amino acids. This CDR3 reads CASSLLRDQQYF. The CDR3 nucleotides read TGTGCCAGCAGTTTATTGAGGGATCAGCAGTACTTC.

J is TRBJ1-1 and V is TRBV27; perhaps TRBD1 as D (5 bases). CDR1 and CDR2 (germline): MNHEY, SMNVEV (reference sequence). This CDR3 contains 14 residues. Between the trimmed V and J ends, which lost 6 bases and 1 base, there was a span of 12 bases. CDR3 DNA: TGTGCCAGCAGGGGCTCGACAGCGAACACTGAAGCTTTCTTT. Amino acids: CASRGSTANTEAFF.

The chain joins TRBV2 to TRBJ1-2; 8 positions agree with TRBD1. Looked up from germline, CDR1 is SNHLY and CDR2 is FYNNEI. J lost 4 bases, V lost 1 base, and 5 bases had no gene match. The CDR3 contains 15 residues. The CDR3 sequence: CASSEDMGQAYGYTF. CDR3 in DNA: TGTGCCAGCAGTGAAGATATGGGACAGGCCTATGGCTACACCTTC.